What follows are 2 T cell receptor beta chains derived from one specimen sequenced in a study of CD8 T cells in ankylosing spondylitis. Regarding the study as a whole: Characteristic, it appeared, of ankylosing spondylitis blood was a TCR beta motif of about eight highly homologous variants.

MiXCR was run by TCRdb on the 5' RACE reads, yielding one entry per CDR3 protein. The sample consists of roughly 700,000 distinct CDR3 sequences, around 19% of them appearing once. No antigens are known for them. Sample: blood, either unsorted or a sorted T cell fraction (not recorded which). Receptors were obtained from a male donor with ankylosing spondylitis.

The genes are TRBV4-1 and TRBJ2-4; TRBD2 is a possible D gene (5 bases). Germline V gene data show CDR1 as MGHRA and CDR2 as YSYEKL. Trimming shortened V by 2 bases and J by 0 bases, and 11 bases separated the two germline ends. CDR3 length equals 16 residues. CDR3 coding DNA: TGCGCCAGCAGCCAACAATTCGGGGTAGCCAAAAACATTCAGTACTTC. Its protein product is CASSQQFGVAKNIQYF.

The rearrangement uses TRBV29-1 and TRBJ2-7; 7 nucleotides match TRBD1. In germline, CDR1 is SQVTM, CDR2 ANQGSEA. V shed 4 bases, J shed 6 bases, and the junction held 9 bases outside the gene matches. This CDR3 has 13 residues. As DNA, the CDR3 is TGCAGCGTTGCCCCGAGGGACAGAGCCGAGCAGTACTTC. Its translation: CSVAPRDRAEQYF.